This T cell receptor beta chain comes out of a study of T cells after yellow fever vaccination (dated by TCRdb to the late 2010s). Regarding the complete study: Libraries from fractions with low cell numbers were prepared with the SMART-Seq v4 Ultra Low Input RNA kit. To track T-cell clones before and after primary and booster YFV17D yellow fever vaccination, bulk TCR alpha and beta repertoires were sequenced longitudinally. Two healthy male donors made up the cohort, one aged 18 to 29 years and the other aged 30 to 39 years. Blood was drawn at multiple timepoints before and after primary and secondary immunization, with bulk PBMC replicates and cell subsets isolated. The study at large found these results: The secondary T-cell response was found to be weaker but faster than the primary response, with a peak reached on day 5 rather than on day 15. The study included only a couple of donors, which limits how far the findings can be generalized. Because abundant contaminating clonotypes from the bulk population could be contained in FACS-sorted repertoires, computational filtering was required. After the booster, most of the clones that had expanded following primary vaccination were detected again (about 95% of CD4 and around 90% of CD8), which suggests that memory was broadly maintained. A small share of clonotypes was detected in both CD4 and CD8 compartments, with the overlap likely arising from convergent recombination.

TCR cDNA was made using 5'RACE template switching, a step that added a universal primer site and unique molecular identifiers. Priming of cDNA synthesis was performed from both the TCR alpha and TCR beta constant segments. Libraries were amplified in two PCR steps, with sample barcodes and sequencing adapters added in the second step. Sequencing of libraries was done on Illumina HiSeq 2500 (2x100 bp) or NovaSeq (2x150 bp). The study's own analysis went as follows. Reads were demultiplexed and collapsed into UMI consensus sequences with MIGEC, and V(D)J alignment was performed with MiXCR. Clonotypes responding to the vaccine were identified with edgeR on replicate PBMC samples, with the criteria of FDR below 0.01 and a log2 fold change above 5 up to day 15. CD4 or CD8 identity was assigned to each bulk clonotype according to whether the clonotype was present at higher abundance in the sequenced CD4 repertoire or the sequenced CD8 repertoire. The public reads were reanalyzed by TCRdb: fastp trimming at Q25, MiXCR alignment, in-frame beta chains only. Every entry covers one CDR3 protein and lists the most common genes and DNA from its rows. Here the V and J calls rest on TCRdb's processing, not on the authors' analysis. Recorded for this sample are some 550,000 distinct CDR3 sequences; roughly 21% of them occurred a single time. Together, the top ten hold around 15% of the sample.

The intended sense of this specimen's treatment or condition label: live attenuated yellow fever vaccine strain. At each blood-draw timepoint, two biological replicates of bulk PBMCs were obtained. PBMCs were isolated from peripheral blood using a standard Ficoll-Paque protocol. TriZol was used to extract RNA from bulk PBMCs, from CD4 and CD8 fractions, and from dextramer-positive and dextramer-negative fractions. Comment on this clonotype: Its antigen remains undetermined. Base quality data are lacking; no much larger clone is found one base away.

Sequences were derived from PBMCs, sampled 15 days after the yellow fever booster vaccination. The sequence was obtained from a man aged 25-45 years who received the YFV17D yellow fever vaccine.

The CDR3 corresponds to CASSLTSQHNKNIQYF. The nucleotide sequence reads TGTGCCAGCAGTCTGACCAGCCAGCACAATAAAAACATTCAGTACTTC. The chain was built from TRBV6-1 and TRBJ2-4, with the D segment identity uncertain. Trimming costs V 5 bases and J 4 bases, and their ends lie 18 bases apart. Its CDR3 holds 16 amino acids, cysteine through phenylalanine. The only DNA kept is the CDR3, 48 bases in frame from the first base. Sequences MNHNS (CDR1) and SASEGT (CDR2) are obtained from the germline V gene.